This T cell receptor (beta chain) is drawn from a study of shared clonotypes between healthy human individuals. Germline trimming cut 5 bases from V and 8 bases from J; bases unmatched to any gene: 9. Germline CDR1 reads SGHAT; CDR2 reads FQNNGV. This CDR3 is 15 amino acids long. Data came from immunoSEQ multiplex PCR; TCRdb stores just in-frame clones and leaves some out. The sample contains around 1.4 million clones, 98% to 99% of which appear only once. The rearrangement joins TRBV11-2 to TRBJ1-2, with 12 bases aligning to TRBD1. The clonotype originates from a man aged 25-45 years in good health. Sample: naive CD4+ T cells sorted from blood. Subset described: CD45RA+ positively selected. The CDR3 loop is CASSARDRGRDGYTF. Written as DNA, the CDR3 is TGTGCCAGCAGCGCCAGGGACAGGGGGCGGGACGGCTACACCTTC.